This T cell receptor (beta chain) was recovered during a study of T cell responses to AZD1222 COVID-19 vaccine. Study in general: Recipients boosted at about 4 weeks or about 12 weeks are pooled.

Points from the study as a whole: The repertoires were collected only after the peak T cell response. Increased Spike-specific TCR breadth and depth were observed after two AZD1222 doses.

This clone was found once. Its antigen is not known. Measured with immunoSEQ multiplex PCR; TCRdb has only the in-frame clones, and not every one. The profile covers 120,000 to 150,000 clones, with 90% to 95% appearing a single time and 1.9% taken by the ten largest. This clonotype originated in an adult in good health. This material consisted of peripheral blood, taken on day 0 of AZD1222 vaccination.

CDR3 sequence (DNA): TGTGCCAGCAGCCTACGGACAGGGGGTAACACTGAAGCTTTCTTT. This gives the protein CASSLRTGGNTEAFF. The V call is TRBV11-2, the J call TRBJ1-1; 10 bases agree with TRBD1. V lost 5 bases and J lost 2; bases outside the gene matches: 5. CDR3 length: 15 residues. Germline values: CDR1 SGHAT, CDR2 FQNNGV.